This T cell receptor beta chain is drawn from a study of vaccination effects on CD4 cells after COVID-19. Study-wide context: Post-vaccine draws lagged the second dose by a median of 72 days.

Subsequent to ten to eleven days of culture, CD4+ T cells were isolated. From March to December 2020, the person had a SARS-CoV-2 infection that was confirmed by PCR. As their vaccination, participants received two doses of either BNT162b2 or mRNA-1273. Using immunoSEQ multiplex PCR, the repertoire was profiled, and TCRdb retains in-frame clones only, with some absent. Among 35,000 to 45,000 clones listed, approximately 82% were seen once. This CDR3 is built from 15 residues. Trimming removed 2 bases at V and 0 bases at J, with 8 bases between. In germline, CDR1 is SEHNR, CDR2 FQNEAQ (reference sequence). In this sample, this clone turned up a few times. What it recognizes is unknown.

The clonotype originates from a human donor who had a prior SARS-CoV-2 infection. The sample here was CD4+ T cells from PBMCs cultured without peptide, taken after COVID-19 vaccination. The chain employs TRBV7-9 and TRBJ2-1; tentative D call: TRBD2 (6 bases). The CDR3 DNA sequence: TGTGCCAGCAGCTTACCCGGGAGCTCCTACAATGAGCAGTTCTTC. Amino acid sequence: CASSLPGSSYNEQFF.